Shown below are 32 T cell receptor beta chains from a single sample sequenced in a study of T cells in localized non-small cell lung cancer. Generated by immunoSEQ multiplex PCR, the TCRdb table keeps only in-frame clones and is missing some. The sample holds 30,000 or so clones; approximately 90% are singletons and the top ten take around 4%. Source: peripheral blood mononuclear cells, taken before any cancer treatment. The receptor source for this set is a woman aged 40-75 years with stage III lung adenocarcinoma.

This chain uses TRBV10-3 with TRBJ2-6; no firm D call. The CDR3 is 14 amino acids. V dropped 2 bases and J dropped 0 bases, with 2 bases sitting between them. CDR1 ENHRY and CDR2 SYGVKD come from the germline V gene. CDR3: CAISEGSGANVLTF. Written as DNA, the CDR3 is TGTGCCATCAGTGAGGGCTCTGGGGCCAACGTCCTGACTTTC.

V is TRBV6-6 and J is TRBJ2-5, with 12 bases lining up with TRBD2. CDR1 MNHNY and CDR2 SVGAGI come from the germline V gene (reference sequence). V shed 6 bases and J 6 bases; nucleotides not matched to a gene: 5. The CDR3 spans 14 residues. In DNA, the CDR3 is TGTGCCAGCAGATTGCTAGCGGGAGGGCAGACCCAGTACTTC. It encodes CASRLLAGGQTQYF.

The chain uses TRBV18 and TRBJ1-2; D is unresolved. Germline loops: CDR1 KGHSH, CDR2 LQKENI. The CDR3 consists of 14 residues. Trimming removed 1 base from V and 0 bases from J, with 6 bases in between. In nucleotides, the CDR3 is TGTGCCAGCTCACCACTGTCTTCTAACTATGGCTACACCTTC. Amino acid sequence: CASSPLSSNYGYTF.

The J gene is TRBJ2-7, the V gene TRBV11-2; D is undetermined. CDR3 length: 14 residues. V lost 1 base to trimming and J lost 1 base, with 8 bases between them. In germline, CDR1 is SGHAT, CDR2 FQNNGV. The CDR3 reads CASSLVDRSYEQYF. CDR3 DNA sequence: TGTGCCAGCAGCTTAGTGGACCGTTCCTACGAGCAGTACTTC.

This rearrangement joins TRBV7-9 to TRBJ2-1, with a tentative D call TRBD2 (6 bases). This CDR3 has 15 amino acids. Germline loops: CDR1 SEHNR, CDR2 FQNEAQ (reference sequence). V was clipped by 5 bases and J by 7 bases, with 18 bases between them. The CDR3 sequence: CASSPPSGRLNEQFF. The CDR3 DNA reads TGTGCCAGCAGCCCACCAAGCGGGCGCCTGAATGAGCAGTTCTTC.

The rearrangement joins TRBV7-2 to TRBJ2-2; perhaps TRBD1 as D (5 bases). The V end was cut by 1 base, the J end by 2 bases, with 8 bases between. CDR1 is SGHTA and CDR2 is FQGNSA in the germline V gene. The CDR3 covers 15 residues. The CDR3 loop reads CASSLVQGNTGELFF. CDR3 coding DNA: TGTGCCAGCAGCTTAGTTCAGGGAAACACCGGGGAGCTGTTTTTT.

The chain has TRBV19 and TRBJ1-4, with TRBD1 matching over 7 bases. V trimming: 11 bases; J trimming: 2 bases; junction bases outside the gene matches: 5. This CDR3 comprises 13 residues. Looked up from germline, CDR1 is LNHDA and CDR2 is SQIVND (reference sequence). CDR3 amino acids: CALQGQTNEKLFF. Here the CDR3 DNA reads TGTGCCCTCCAGGGACAGACTAATGAAAAACTGTTTTTT. Full variable domain (rest looked up from reference TRBV19 and TRBJ1-4): DGGITQSPKYLFRKEGQNVTLSCEQNLNHDAMYWYRQDPGQGLRLIYYSQIVNDFQKGDIAEGYSVSREKKESFPLTVTSAQKNPTAFYLCALQGQTNEKLFFGSGTQLSVL.

This chain uses TRBV4-1 with TRBJ2-7; D gene unclear. The CDR3 is made up of 17 amino acids. Germline assignment: CDR1 MGHRA and CDR2 YSYEKL. The germline V and J ends were trimmed by 0 bases and 4 bases, with 19 bases remaining between them. As DNA, the CDR3 is TGCGCCAGCAGCCAAGACCCCCGGCGACCATGGGATTACGAGCAGTACTTC. Translation: CASSQDPRRPWDYEQYF.

The chain recombines TRBV7-9 with TRBJ2-2; D unclear. Trimming removed 0 bases at V and 1 base at J, with 3 bases between. The CDR3 loop spans 14 amino acids. Germline-derived CDR1 and CDR2 are SEHNR and FQNEAQ (reference sequence). CDR3 DNA sequence: TGTGCCAGCAGCTTAGCTGAGAACACCGGGGAGCTGTTTTTT. It translates to CASSLAENTGELFF.

J is TRBJ1-1 and V is TRBV10-3; 7 nucleotides agree with TRBD1. Unmatched junction bases numbered 8, after V lost 7 bases and J lost 6 bases. Germline-derived CDR1 and CDR2 are ENHRY and SYGVKD. This CDR3 is built from 13 residues. In DNA, the CDR3 is TGTGCCATCAAGGAGGACAGGAGGGCTGAAGCTTTCTTT. Its translation is CAIKEDRRAEAFF.

The chain couples TRBV28 to TRBJ2-3, with a weak D call TRBD2 (7 bases). This CDR3 has 13 amino acids. Between the trimmed V and J ends, which lost 11 bases and 4 bases, there was a span of 16 bases. Germline lookup yields CDR1 MDHEN and CDR2 SYDVKM. This chain's CDR3 is CAGGGALPDTQYF. CDR3 coding DNA: TGTGCCGGAGGGGGGGCGCTTCCAGATACGCAGTATTTT.

This clone occurred once. CDR3 in amino acids: CASSSRDRGGYTF. The CDR3, as DNA: TGCGCCAGCAGCAGCCGGGACAGGGGTGGCTACACCTTC. The gene calls are TRBV5-1 and TRBJ1-2, with 10 bases aligning to TRBD1. Germline V lookup: CDR1 SGHRS, CDR2 YFSETQ. The CDR3 length is 13 residues. V was pared by 4 bases and J by 7 bases, with 4 bases of the junction left unmatched.

This chain links TRBV7-8 with TRBJ2-2; no clear D gene. The CDR3 runs 12 residues. V lost 3 bases to trimming and J lost 6 bases, with 5 bases between them. From germline, CDR1 is SGHVS and CDR2 FQNEAQ. The CDR3 DNA reads TGTGCCAGCAGCTTCTGGTCCGGGGAGCTGTTTTTT. This codes for CASSFWSGELFF.

This chain uses TRBV5-1 with TRBJ2-7; 8 nucleotides align to TRBD1. Germline V lookup: CDR1 SGHRS, CDR2 YFSETQ. The CDR3 consists of 14 residues. Unmatched junction bases numbered 7, after V lost 5 bases and J lost 3 bases. The CDR3 spells CASSLPGQVYEQYF. Written as DNA, the CDR3 is TGCGCCAGCAGTCTACCGGGACAGGTCTACGAGCAGTACTTC.

This chain connects TRBV27 to TRBJ1-5; 8 nucleotides match TRBD1. This CDR3 has 16 amino acids. V lost 2 bases and J lost 2; bases outside the gene matches: 5. Germline assignment: CDR1 MNHEY and CDR2 SMNVEV (reference sequence). CDR3 DNA sequence: TGTGCCAGCAGTTTAAATAACAGGGGGGGCAATCAGCCCCAGCATTTT. It yields the protein CASSLNNRGGNQPQHF.

The rearrangement links TRBV25-1 to TRBJ2-5, with D possibly TRBD1 on 7 matching bases. Germline V gene data show CDR1 as MGHDK and CDR2 as SYGVNS. The CDR3 contains 14 residues. The germline V and J ends were trimmed by 3 bases and 2 bases, with 10 bases remaining between them. In DNA, the CDR3 is TGTGCCAGCAGTGAGACAGGGAGGCAAGAGACCCAGTACTTC. Translation: CASSETGRQETQYF.

The chain is built from TRBV7-9 and TRBJ2-1; TRBD1 might be the D (5 bases). Germline loops: CDR1 SEHNR, CDR2 FQNEAQ (reference sequence). V was shortened by 4 bases and J by 12 bases, with 10 bases between the two germline ends. The CDR3 loop spans 11 amino acids. CDR3 loop: CASSSGAGQFF. The CDR3 DNA reads as TGTGCCAGCAGCTCTGGGGCTGGGCAGTTCTTC.

CDR3 bases: TGTGCCAGTAGTCATGCTAGCGGCAATCAAGAGACCCAGTACTTC. It codes for CASSHASGNQETQYF. The gene calls are TRBV19 and TRBJ2-5; 7 positions match TRBD2. The CDR3 is made up of 15 amino acids. Germline CDR1 LNHDA, CDR2 SQIVND (reference sequence). J gave up 2 bases and V 5 bases, and 8 bases lay outside the gene matches.

V is TRBV20-1 and J is TRBJ2-7, with unresolved D. The V and J ends lost 0 bases and 5 bases respectively, with 2 bases between them. The CDR3 is made up of 10 amino acids. Germline V gene lookup returns CDR1 DFQATT and CDR2 SNEGSKA (reference sequence). CDR3: CSARENEQYF. CDR3 nucleotide sequence: TGCAGTGCTAGAGAGAACGAGCAGTACTTC.

This sequence joins TRBV15 and TRBJ2-5; D is unresolved. V lost 5 bases, J lost 1 base, and 8 bases lay in between. In germline, CDR1 is LNHNV, CDR2 YYDKDF (reference sequence). The CDR3 runs to 13 residues. CDR3 residues: CATSSTPQETQYF. CDR3 nucleotide sequence: TGTGCCACCAGCTCGACACCCCAAGAGACCCAGTACTTC.

The V and J genes are TRBV30 and TRBJ1-5; TRBD1 might be the D (6 bases). V dropped 6 bases and J dropped 4 bases, with 13 bases sitting between them. This CDR3 comprises 13 residues. Per germline, CDR1 GTSNPN and CDR2 SVGIG (reference sequence). In DNA, the CDR3 is TGTGCCTGTGCCAAAGGGGGAAATCAGCCCCAGCATTTT. Translated: CACAKGGNQPQHF. Complete variable domain (other parts from reference TRBV30 and TRBJ1-5): SQTIHQWPATLVQPVGSPLSLECTVEGTSNPNLYWYRQAAGRGLQLLFYSVGIGQISSEVPQNLSASRPQDRQFILSSKKLLLSDSGFYLCACAKGGNQPQHFGDGTRLSIL.

The chain combines TRBV11-2 with TRBJ2-5, with D hard to call. The CDR3 spans 19 residues. In germline, CDR1 is SGHAT, CDR2 FQNNGV. Trimming stripped 3 bases from V and 2 bases from J, with 25 bases between. The CDR3 spells CASSFSSSGPGHHQETQYF. The CDR3 nucleotides read TGTGCCAGCAGCTTTTCTTCATCCGGCCCCGGGCACCATCAAGAGACCCAGTACTTC.

This clone was seen a single time. The gene calls are TRBV6-5 and TRBJ1-1; D gene unclear. The CDR3 runs 13 residues. Looked up from germline, CDR1 is MNHEY and CDR2 is SVGAGI. V was shortened by 6 bases and J by 1 base, with 9 bases between the two germline ends. In DNA form, the CDR3 reads TGTGCCAGCAGAGCTGCAGGGAACACTGAAGCTTTCTTT. It specifies CASRAAGNTEAFF.

The rearrangement uses TRBV30 and TRBJ2-1; D may be TRBD1 (5 bases). Trimming cost V 0 bases and J 9 bases, with 6 bases left between them. The CDR3 is 11 residues long. CDR1 is GTSNPN and CDR2 is SVGIG in the germline V gene (reference sequence). CDR3 nucleotide sequence: TGTGCCTGGAGTGTAGGGGCTGAGCAGTTCTTC. It codes for CAWSVGAEQFF.

The chain carries TRBV27 and TRBJ2-7; the match to TRBD2 covers 8 bases. Germline values: CDR1 MNHEY, CDR2 SMNVEV (reference sequence). The CDR3 has 14 amino acids. After removal of 5 bases from V and 1 base from J, the junction contained 4 bases not matched to a gene. The chain's CDR3 is CASSRAGASYEQYF. The CDR3 nucleotides read TGTGCCAGCAGTCGAGCGGGAGCGTCCTACGAGCAGTACTTC.

With respect to this clone: The sample carries other DNA sequences with the same CDR3. The DNA for the CDR3 is TGCGCCAGCAGCTTGGATCTCAATCAGCCCCAGCATTTT. Its translation is CASSLDLNQPQHF. V usage is TRBV5-1 and J usage is TRBJ1-5; D not certain. The V end lost 0 bases, the J end lost 3 bases, and 4 bases lay between the germline ends. Looked up from germline, CDR1 is SGHRS and CDR2 is YFSETQ. CDR3 length equals 13 residues.

This sequence joins TRBV11-2 and TRBJ1-5; the D gene is possibly TRBD1 (5 bases). CDR1 is SGHAT and CDR2 is FQNNGV in the germline V gene. The CDR3 spans 15 residues. V lost 5 bases and J lost 6, with 17 bases in between. The CDR3 DNA reads as TGTGCCAGCAGCGCCCGACAGCGCTCAATTCAGCCCCAGCATTTT. As protein: CASSARQRSIQPQHF.

The chain uses TRBV7-2 and TRBJ2-5; D is possibly TRBD2 (5 bases). The germline CDR1 and CDR2 sequences are SGHTA and FQGNSA. This CDR3 contains 14 residues. Trimming stripped 1 base from V and 4 bases from J, with 10 bases between. This chain's CDR3 is CASSLGTRGETQYF. CDR3 DNA sequence: TGTGCCAGCAGCTTAGGGACTCGGGGAGAGACCCAGTACTTC.

The chain links TRBV5-6 to TRBJ1-2; unclear D gene. CDR1 and CDR2 (germline): SGHDT, YYEEEE. The germline V and J ends were trimmed by 3 bases and 5 bases, with 8 bases remaining between them. The CDR3 has 12 residues. CDR3 sequence (DNA): TGTGCCAGCAGCTCGGACCTTTATGGCTACACCTTC. It is translated as CASSSDLYGYTF.

About this clone itself: At one end, the junction sequence differs from germline, possibly due to a read error. This rearrangement joins TRBV30 to TRBJ2-3; TRBD2 aligns across 11 bases. Germline CDR1 reads GTSNPN; CDR2 reads SVGIG (reference sequence). The CDR3 spans 13 residues. The CDR3 loop reads CAGTSGSIDTQYF. In nucleotides, the CDR3 is TGTGCGGGCACTAGCGGGAGCATAGATACGCAGTATTTT.

This clone was observed a single time. V gene TRBV6-4 combines with J gene TRBJ1-5; D is uncertain. This CDR3 is 14 amino acids long. Trimming took 3 bases from V and 5 from J, leaving 11 bases between them. Per the germline V gene, CDR1 is MRHNA and CDR2 is SNTAGT. This CDR3 is CASSETNQDQPQHF. CDR3 sequence (DNA): TGTGCCAGCAGTGAAACGAACCAGGATCAGCCCCAGCATTTT.

The gene calls are TRBV9 and TRBJ1-4; D is unresolved. Germline values: CDR1 SGDLS, CDR2 YYNGEE. The CDR3 loop spans 15 amino acids. V was clipped by 4 bases and J by 7 bases, with 17 bases between them. CDR3: CASSPRGRPGEKLFF. Written as DNA, the CDR3 is TGTGCCAGCAGCCCTCGGGGTCGCCCGGGTGAAAAACTGTTTTTT.